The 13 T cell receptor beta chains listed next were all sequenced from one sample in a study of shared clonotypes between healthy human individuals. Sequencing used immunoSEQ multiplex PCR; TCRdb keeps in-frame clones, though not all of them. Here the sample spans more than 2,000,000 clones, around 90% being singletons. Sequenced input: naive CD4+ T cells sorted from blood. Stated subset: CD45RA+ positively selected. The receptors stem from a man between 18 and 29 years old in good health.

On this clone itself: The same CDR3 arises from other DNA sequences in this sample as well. This chain's CDR3 is CASSLRRLGQETQYF. In DNA, the CDR3 is TGTGCCAGCAGCTTAAGGAGGCTGGGCCAAGAGACCCAGTACTTC. The V and J genes are TRBV7-9 and TRBJ2-5; D perhaps matches TRBD2 (5 bases). Trimming took off 2 bases at V and 1 base at J, with 11 bases between the two ends. This CDR3 has 15 residues. Germline V gene lookup returns CDR1 SEHNR and CDR2 FQNEAQ (reference sequence).

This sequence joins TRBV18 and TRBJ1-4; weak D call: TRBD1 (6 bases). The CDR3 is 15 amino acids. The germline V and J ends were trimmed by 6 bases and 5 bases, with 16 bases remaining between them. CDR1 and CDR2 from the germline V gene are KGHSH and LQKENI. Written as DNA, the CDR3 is TGTGCCAGCTCCCCTACGGTGGGGGGCAATGAAAAACTGTTTTTT. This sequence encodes CASSPTVGGNEKLFF.

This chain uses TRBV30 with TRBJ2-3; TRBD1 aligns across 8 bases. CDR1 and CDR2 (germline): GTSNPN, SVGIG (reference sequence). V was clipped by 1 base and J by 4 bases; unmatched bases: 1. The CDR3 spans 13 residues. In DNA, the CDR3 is TGTGCCTGGAGTGGGACAGGGCCAGATACGCAGTATTTT. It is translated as CAWSGTGPDTQYF.

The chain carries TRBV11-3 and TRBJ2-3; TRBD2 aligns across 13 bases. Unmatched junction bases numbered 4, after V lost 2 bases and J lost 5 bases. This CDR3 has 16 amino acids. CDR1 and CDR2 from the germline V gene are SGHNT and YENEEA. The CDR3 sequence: CASSLQLAGGIDTQYF. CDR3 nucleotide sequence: TGTGCCAGCAGCTTACAACTAGCGGGGGGGATAGATACGCAGTATTTT.

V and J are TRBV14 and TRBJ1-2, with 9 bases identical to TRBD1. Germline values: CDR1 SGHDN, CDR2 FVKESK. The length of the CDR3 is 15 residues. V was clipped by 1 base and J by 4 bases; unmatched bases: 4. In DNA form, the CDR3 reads TGTGCCAGCAGCCAAGCCGGGACAGGGCTCTATGGCTACACCTTC. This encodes CASSQAGTGLYGYTF.

The CDR3 bases are TGCGCCAGCAGTGATGCGGGGCTGACGTACGAGCAGTACTTC. Protein product: CASSDAGLTYEQYF. The V call is TRBV10-2, the J call TRBJ2-7; maybe TRBD2 (6 bases). Germline V gene data show CDR1 as WSHSY and CDR2 as SAAADI. V lost 3 bases to trimming and J lost 4 bases, with 13 bases between them. This CDR3 spans 14 amino acids.

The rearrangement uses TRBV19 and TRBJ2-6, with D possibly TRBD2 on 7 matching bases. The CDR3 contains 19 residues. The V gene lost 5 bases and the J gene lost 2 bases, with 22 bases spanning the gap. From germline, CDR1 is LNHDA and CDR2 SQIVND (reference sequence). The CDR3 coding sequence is TGTGCCAGTAGTGCCTCAGGAGGGGGGGCTCTCGCTGGGGCCAACGTCCTGACTTTC. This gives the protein CASSASGGGALAGANVLTF.

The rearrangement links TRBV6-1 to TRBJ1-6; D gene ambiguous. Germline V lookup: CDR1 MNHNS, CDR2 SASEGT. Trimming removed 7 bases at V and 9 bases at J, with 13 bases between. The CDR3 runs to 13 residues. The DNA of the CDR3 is TGTGCCAGCATGTACTCACAGTCTTCACCCCTCCACTTT. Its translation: CASMYSQSSPLHF.

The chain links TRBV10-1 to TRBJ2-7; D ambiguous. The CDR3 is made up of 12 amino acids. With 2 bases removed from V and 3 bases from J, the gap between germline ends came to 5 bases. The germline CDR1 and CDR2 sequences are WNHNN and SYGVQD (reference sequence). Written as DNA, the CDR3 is TGCGCCAGCAGTGAGCGAGGCTACGAGCAGTACTTC. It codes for CASSERGYEQYF.

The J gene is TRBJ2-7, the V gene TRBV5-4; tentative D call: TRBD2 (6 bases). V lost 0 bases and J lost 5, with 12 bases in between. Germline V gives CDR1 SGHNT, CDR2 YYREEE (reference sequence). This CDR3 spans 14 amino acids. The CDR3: CASSLAGVQDEQYF. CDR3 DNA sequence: TGTGCCAGCAGCTTGGCGGGAGTCCAGGACGAGCAGTACTTC.

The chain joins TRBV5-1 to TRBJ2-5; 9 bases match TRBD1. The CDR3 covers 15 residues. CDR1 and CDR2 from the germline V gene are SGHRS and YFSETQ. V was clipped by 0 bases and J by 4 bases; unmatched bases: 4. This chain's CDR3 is CASSLGDRDVETQYF. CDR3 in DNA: TGCGCCAGCAGCTTGGGGGACAGGGACGTAGAGACCCAGTACTTC.

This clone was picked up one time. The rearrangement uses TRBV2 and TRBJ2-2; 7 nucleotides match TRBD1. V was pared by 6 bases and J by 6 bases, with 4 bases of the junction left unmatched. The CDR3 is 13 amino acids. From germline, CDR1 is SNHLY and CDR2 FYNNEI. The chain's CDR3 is CASSQQGSGELFF. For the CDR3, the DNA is TGTGCCAGCAGCCAACAGGGGTCCGGGGAGCTGTTTTTT. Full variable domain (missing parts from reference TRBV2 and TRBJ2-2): EPEVTQTPSHQVTQMGQEVILRCVPISNHLYFYWYRQILGQKVEFLVSFYNNEISEKSEIFDDQFSVERPDGSNFTLKIRSTKLEDSAMYFCASSQQGSGELFFGEGSRLTVL.

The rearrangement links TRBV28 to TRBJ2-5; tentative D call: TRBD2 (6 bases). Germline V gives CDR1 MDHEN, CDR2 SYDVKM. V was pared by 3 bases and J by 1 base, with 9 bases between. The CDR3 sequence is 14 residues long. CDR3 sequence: CASSLGGVQETQYF. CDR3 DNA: TGTGCCAGCAGTTTGGGCGGGGTCCAAGAGACCCAGTACTTC.